These 17 T cell receptor beta chains originate from one sample sequenced in a study of human T cells and chemical hapten exposure. Time point in this sample: patch test 2, 6 weeks after DPC sensitization. Stated treatment: therapeutic diphenylcyclopropenone sensitization with weekly scalp DPC. A single record per CDR3 protein comes from TCRdb applying MiXCR to the RACE reads. This sample has a few hundred thousand distinct CDR3 sequences, with 6% to 7% found just once. The source was whole blood, collected in connection with sensitization to the hapten diphenylcyclopropenone (DPC). Every receptor here comes from a woman aged 18-30 years with alopecia areata. Some clones in this sample may be carry-over from other donors' samples.

This clonotype was observed at least ten times. J is TRBJ2-3 and V is TRBV9, with unresolved D. Germline lookup yields CDR1 SGDLS and CDR2 YYNGEE. The germline V and J ends were trimmed by 4 bases and 0 bases, with 27 bases remaining between them. This CDR3 has 20 amino acids. In DNA, the CDR3 is TGTGCCAGCAGCACTCGCACCCCATCACGACGGAGAACTAGCACAGATACGCAGTATTTT. Its translation: CASSTRTPSRRRTSTDTQYF.

This clonotype appeared many times. V gene TRBV6-5 combines with J gene TRBJ1-6; the match to TRBD1 covers 8 bases. Germline V CDR1 and CDR2: MNHEY, SVGAGI. V was pared by 0 bases and J by 10 bases, with 5 bases of the junction left unmatched. This CDR3 region has 15 residues. Here the CDR3 DNA reads TGTGCCAGCAGTTACTCCCGGACAGGGAACTCACCCCTCCACTTT. Protein product: CASSYSRTGNSPLHF.

The V call is TRBV18, the J call TRBJ2-3; no firm D call. The germline V and J ends were trimmed by 2 bases and 0 bases, with 9 bases remaining between them. This CDR3 has 15 residues. Germline-derived CDR1 and CDR2 are KGHSH and LQKENI. The CDR3 DNA reads TGTGCCAGCTCACCATTGCCAGGTAGCACAGATACGCAGTATTTT. It yields the protein CASSPLPGSTDTQYF.

CDR3 sequence: CAISGSGTDNTGELFF. CDR3 bases: TGTGCCATCAGTGGATCGGGGACAGACAACACCGGGGAGCTGTTTTTT. The chain links TRBV10-3 to TRBJ2-2, with 7 bases matching TRBD1. The V gene's germline CDR1 is ENHRY and CDR2 SYGVKD. Germline trimming cut 4 bases from V and 2 bases from J; bases unmatched to any gene: 7. The CDR3 sequence is 16 residues long.

The chain couples TRBV12-3 or TRBV12-4 to TRBJ1-5; D unclear. The CDR3 spans 12 residues. V was pared by 7 bases and J by 6 bases, with 10 bases between. The CDR3 loop is CASTNRRQPQHF. In DNA, the CDR3 is TGTGCCAGCACAAACAGACGTCAGCCCCAGCATTTT.

This clonotype was counted many times. This chain connects TRBV6-2 or TRBV6-3 to TRBJ2-1; 12 nucleotides align to TRBD1. CDR1 is MNHEY and CDR2 is SVGEGT in the germline V gene. With V trimmed by 7 bases and J by 6 bases, 13 bases remained unmatched. This CDR3 region has 17 residues. CDR3 sequence (DNA): TGTGCCAGCACCACATACAACCCGGGACAGGGGGCCAATGAGCAGTTCTTC. Amino acid sequence: CASTTYNPGQGANEQFF.

The rearrangement joins TRBV5-1 to TRBJ2-3, with TRBD2 as a possible D gene (6 bases). CDR1 is SGHRS, CDR2 YFSETQ, per germline. This CDR3 is built from 15 residues. Trimming stripped 3 bases from V and 0 bases from J, with 11 bases between. CDR3 sequence: CASSWRAGSTDTQYF. The CDR3 DNA sequence: TGCGCCAGCAGCTGGCGGGCGGGGAGCACAGATACGCAGTATTTT.

At least ten counts were recorded for this clonotype. This chain connects TRBV7-2 to TRBJ1-1; 9 nucleotides align to TRBD1. This CDR3 has 14 amino acids. CDR1 and CDR2 (germline): SGHTA, FQGNSA. Losses at the gene ends were 3 bases for V and 4 bases for J; bases not matched to a gene: 3. The CDR3 is CASSFRDRVTEAFF. In DNA form, the CDR3 reads TGTGCCAGCAGCTTCCGGGACAGGGTCACTGAAGCTTTCTTT.

This clonotype came up many times. The chain couples TRBV20-1 to TRBJ1-5; the D gene is possibly TRBD1 (6 bases). The CDR3 is 16 amino acids. Looked up from germline, CDR1 is DFQATT and CDR2 is SNEGSKA (reference sequence). Trimming cost V 1 base and J 5 bases, with 18 bases left between them. CDR3 region: CSARGTGGRRDQPQHF. CDR3 DNA sequence: TGCAGTGCTAGAGGGACCGGGGGGCGCAGAGATCAGCCCCAGCATTTT.

In its sample, this clonotype was seen a few times. CDR3 DNA sequence: TGTGCCAGCAGCCGAGCGGGGGGCCGCTATGGTGAGCAGTTCTTC. As protein: CASSRAGGRYGEQFF. The chain has TRBV7-3 and TRBJ2-1, with TRBD2 matching 9 bases. Unmatched junction bases numbered 11, after V lost 5 bases and J lost 9 bases. This CDR3 is built from 15 residues. Germline CDR1 and CDR2: SGHTA and FQGTGA.

This clonotype was counted at least ten times. V is TRBV29-1 and J is TRBJ1-1; D gene uncertain. Germline V gene data show CDR1 as SQVTM and CDR2 as ANQGSEA. The CDR3 is 12 residues long. V lost 0 bases, J lost 3 bases, and 5 bases lay in between. The CDR3, as DNA: TGCAGCGTTGAAGATCCGGACACTGAAGCTTTCTTT. It is translated as CSVEDPDTEAFF.

This clonotype was seen at least ten times. This CDR3 reads CASTPSGGNTEAFF. The CDR3 DNA reads TGTGCCAGCACCCCATCAGGGGGAAACACTGAAGCTTTCTTT. The chain recombines TRBV7-2 with TRBJ1-1, with 7 bases aligning to TRBD1. V shed 7 bases, J shed 2 bases, and the junction held 7 bases outside the gene matches. Germline V gives CDR1 SGHTA, CDR2 FQGNSA. CDR3 length equals 14 residues.

This clonotype was counted a few times. This rearrangement joins TRBV18 to TRBJ2-6, with TRBD1 as a possible D gene (5 bases). Trimming shortened V by 3 bases and J by 9 bases, and 12 bases separated the two germline ends. In germline, CDR1 is KGHSH, CDR2 LQKENI. The CDR3 has 14 amino acids. CDR3 in DNA: TGTGCCAGCTCACCGGGGCAGCTCGGCAACGTCCTGACTTTC. Its translation: CASSPGQLGNVLTF.

This clonotype has a count of ten or more. The chain couples TRBV27 to TRBJ1-1, with D unclear. Germline CDR1 and CDR2: MNHEY and SMNVEV (reference sequence). The V end was cut by 4 bases, the J end by 0 bases, with 9 bases between. The CDR3 is 14 amino acids. The CDR3 loop is CASSSRRLNTEAFF. CDR3 in DNA: TGTGCCAGCAGTTCGAGAAGATTGAACACTGAAGCTTTCTTT.

At least ten counts were recorded for this clonotype. The chain is built from TRBV20-1 and TRBJ2-1; the match to TRBD2 covers 10 bases. The CDR3 is 15 residues long. After removal of 0 bases from V and 6 bases from J, the junction contained 5 bases not matched to a gene. Germline V gene data show CDR1 as DFQATT and CDR2 as SNEGSKA (reference sequence). The CDR3 DNA is TGCAGTGCTAGAGATACTAGCGGGGCAAGCAATGAGCAGTTCTTC. Its protein is CSARDTSGASNEQFF.

This chain connects TRBV18 to TRBJ1-2, with D perhaps matching TRBD1 (5 bases). The germline V and J ends were trimmed by 3 bases and 1 base, with 9 bases remaining between them. Germline-derived CDR1 and CDR2 are KGHSH and LQKENI. The CDR3 has 14 residues. CDR3 loop: CASSPGPINYGYTF. CDR3 bases: TGTGCCAGCTCACCGGGGCCTATTAACTATGGCTACACCTTC.

The chain links TRBV6-2 or TRBV6-3 to TRBJ2-5; D uncertain. Germline-derived CDR1 and CDR2 are MNHEY and SVGEGT. The CDR3 is 14 amino acids. The V and J ends lost 5 bases and 1 base respectively, with 11 bases between them. The CDR3, as DNA: TGTGCCAGCAGTACCCGCGGCGGCCAAGAGACCCAGTACTTC. It specifies CASSTRGGQETQYF.